This T cell receptor (beta chain) was retrieved from a study of blood T cells in healthy people across ages. The CDR3 is 14 residues long. V lost 3 bases and J lost 5, with 11 bases in between. In germline, CDR1 is PRHDT, CDR2 FYEKMQ (reference sequence). The authors ran a second PCR of about 7 to 11 cycles using a sample-barcoded 5' primer and a J-beta primer mix. One entry per CDR3 protein results from TCRdb running MiXCR on the 5' RACE reads. The table records around 690,000 distinct CDR3 sequences, 58% of them present only once. Regarding the study as a whole: Samples with more naive T cells showed higher observed beta diversity. PBMC samples, being unsorted, prevented any conclusive comparison of naive and antigen-experienced cells. Long-lived donors had more naive CD4+ cells and higher diversity than aged donors. Older age coincided with a roughly linear decline in TCR beta diversity per million T cells.

On this clonotype: What it binds is unknown.

Sequences were obtained from blood. The chain uses TRBV13 and TRBJ2-1; D possibly corresponds to TRBD2 (5 bases). The TCR was taken from a man between 60 and 75 years old in good health. The CDR3 nucleotides read TGTGCCAGCAGCTTGGCTATGGAGGACAATGAGCAGTTCTTC. This codes for CASSLAMEDNEQFF.